The TCR beta chain under discussion was sequenced for a study of blood T cell repertoires in COVID-19. Some clones are missing from TCRdb's copy, which holds only in-frame ones; the method was immunoSEQ multiplex PCR. The sample shows approximately 250,000 clones, over 80% of them seen only once. In germline, CDR1 is LGHNA, CDR2 YNFKEQ. This CDR3 spans 14 amino acids. Trimming took off 1 base at V and 4 bases at J, with 8 bases between the two ends. The chain is built from TRBV4-2 and TRBJ2-1; TRBD1 might be the D (6 bases). The clonotype originates from a woman aged 30 to 39 with acute COVID-19. Sequencing input: PBMCs or T cells enriched from blood (not recorded which). The CDR3 region has the DNA TGTGCCAGCAGCCAAGGGACAGTGTACAATGAGCAGTTCTTC. Protein: CASSQGTVYNEQFF.